A single sample is the source of the 28 T cell receptor beta chains below, sequenced in a study of cytomegalovirus exposure and HLA in healthy donors. Use of 60 Vbeta and 13 Jbeta primers characterized the PCR. Sequencing used immunoSEQ multiplex PCR; TCRdb keeps in-frame clones, though not all of them. The table has 45,000 to 70,000 clones, roughly four fifths seen once. The sequencing sample was made of PBMCs. The origin of the receptors is a man between 25 and 39 years old in good health and CMV-seronegative.

The chain combines TRBV11-2 with TRBJ2-5; TRBD2 agrees at 8 bases. The CDR3 runs 15 residues. CDR1 is SGHAT, CDR2 FQNNGV, per germline. The ends lost 5 bases at V and 4 bases at J; junction bases unmatched: 9. Written as DNA, the CDR3 is TGTGCCAGCAGCCCGGGGGGGGTGTTCCGAGAGACCCAGTACTTC. Translation gives CASSPGGVFRETQYF.

The chain is built from TRBV5-1 and TRBJ2-2; 9 bases are a match to TRBD1. The CDR3 loop spans 13 amino acids. The J segment lost 5 bases and the V segment lost 7 bases, leaving 3 bases of the junction unmatched. Germline V lookup: CDR1 SGHRS, CDR2 YFSETQ. CDR3 loop: CASEQGATGELFF. The CDR3 DNA follows: TGCGCCAGCGAACAGGGGGCGACCGGGGAGCTGTTTTTT.

CDR3 sequence: CASAHRGNTEAFF. CDR3 bases: TGTGCCAGTGCGCACAGGGGGAACACTGAAGCTTTCTTT. This sequence joins TRBV19 and TRBJ1-1; 7 bases are shared with TRBD1. V lost 8 bases to trimming and J lost 1 base; unmatched junction nucleotides: 4. Germline V gene sequence: CDR1 LNHDA, CDR2 SQIVND (reference sequence). The CDR3 spans 13 residues.

The J gene is TRBJ2-3, the V gene TRBV29-1, with 9 bases that match TRBD1. With 4 bases clipped from V and 4 bases from J, the junction kept 12 bases outside the gene matches. This CDR3 is built from 16 residues. From germline, CDR1 is SQVTM and CDR2 ANQGSEA. Here the CDR3 DNA reads TGCAGCGTTGGCTCGTCATTGGGGACAGGGTCAGATACGCAGTATTTT. It encodes CSVGSSLGTGSDTQYF.

The V call is TRBV30, the J call TRBJ1-2, with D possibly TRBD1 on 6 matching bases. The germline V gene encodes CDR1 GTSNPN and CDR2 SVGIG (reference sequence). CDR3 length equals 15 residues. Trimming took off 0 bases at V and 0 bases at J, with 11 bases between the two ends. This chain's CDR3 is CAWSVHRTANYGYTF. CDR3 DNA sequence: TGTGCCTGGAGTGTTCATCGGACAGCTAACTATGGCTACACCTTC.

This clone was detected once. The J gene is TRBJ1-5, the V gene TRBV6-5; the D is unclear. The germline CDR1 and CDR2 sequences are MNHEY and SVGAGI. Trimming pared 8 bases from V and 5 bases from J, leaving 16 bases between. The CDR3 covers 14 residues. This CDR3 reads CASGPSRFYQPQHF. The CDR3 region has the DNA TGTGCCAGCGGTCCTTCACGGTTCTATCAGCCCCAGCATTTT.

The chain uses TRBV28 and TRBJ2-7; 8 nucleotides line up with TRBD1. CDR1 and CDR2 from the germline V gene are MDHEN and SYDVKM. V lost 0 bases to trimming and J lost 7 bases; unmatched junction nucleotides: 8. CDR3 length: 15 residues. CDR3 sequence: CASSLWAQGAREQYF. The CDR3 region has the DNA TGTGCCAGCAGTTTATGGGCCCAGGGGGCGCGGGAGCAGTACTTC.

This clone has just one count. This chain links TRBV29-1 with TRBJ1-2; TRBD1 matches at 8 bases. After removal of 6 bases from V and 6 bases from J, the junction contained 3 bases not matched to a gene. The germline V gene encodes CDR1 SQVTM and CDR2 ANQGSEA. This CDR3 is 11 amino acids long. CDR3 amino acids: CSVQGAHGYTF. CDR3 DNA sequence: TGCAGCGTCCAGGGGGCGCATGGCTACACCTTC.

This CDR3 reads CASSSPGRGPQHF. The CDR3 bases are TGTGCCAGCAGTTCTCCCGGACGGGGGCCCCAGCATTTT. This chain uses TRBV28 with TRBJ1-5; D not certain. In germline, CDR1 is MDHEN, CDR2 SYDVKM. V lost 4 bases to trimming and J lost 9 bases, with 13 bases between them. The CDR3 is made up of 13 amino acids.

This CDR3 is CASSVGTGSYEQYF. DNA for the CDR3: TGCGCCAGCAGCGTTGGGACAGGGAGTTACGAGCAGTACTTC. V and J are TRBV5-1 and TRBJ2-7; 9 nucleotides line up with TRBD1. CDR3 length: 14 residues. The junction had 6 bases not matched to a gene; V was cut back by 4 bases and J by 4 bases. Germline CDR1 SGHRS, CDR2 YFSETQ.

The J gene is TRBJ1-1, the V gene TRBV7-8; D remains ambiguous. V lost 2 bases to trimming and J lost 7 bases, with 5 bases between them. CDR1 and CDR2 from the germline V gene are SGHVS and FQNEAQ. The CDR3 is 11 amino acids. The CDR3 here is CASSLSFEAFF. CDR3 DNA: TGTGCCAGCAGCTTAAGCTTTGAAGCTTTCTTT. Full variable domain (remainder filled in from reference TRBV7-8 and TRBJ1-1): GAGVSQSPRYKVAKRGQDVALRCDPISGHVSLFWYQQALGQGPEFLTYFQNEAQLDKSGLPSDRFFAERPEGSVSTLKIQRTQQEDSAVYLCASSLSFEAFFGQGTRLTVV.

This sequence joins TRBV6-5 and TRBJ2-7; 7 bases are shared with TRBD1. The CDR3 totals 14 residues. Looked up from germline, CDR1 is MNHEY and CDR2 is SVGAGI. Trimming at V came to 3 bases and at J to 2 bases, leaving 4 bases not matched to a gene. For the CDR3, the DNA is TGTGCCAGCAGTTATGATAGGGGGCCCTACGAGCAGTACTTC. Translating it yields CASSYDRGPYEQYF.

This sequence joins TRBV7-2 and TRBJ2-7; 9 bases align to TRBD1. This CDR3 region has 14 residues. Germline values: CDR1 SGHTA, CDR2 FQGNSA. The junction had 5 bases not matched to a gene; V was cut back by 5 bases and J by 3 bases. CDR3 sequence reads: CASSPRTGVYEQYF. CDR3 DNA sequence: TGTGCCAGCAGCCCCAGGACAGGGGTCTACGAGCAGTACTTC.

This chain uses TRBV30 with TRBJ1-6, with unresolved D. The CDR3 totals 13 residues. Germline lookup yields CDR1 GTSNPN and CDR2 SVGIG (reference sequence). V was trimmed by 1 base and J by 9 bases, leaving 10 bases between them. CDR3 residues: CAWSANTGSPLHF. In nucleotides, the CDR3 is TGTGCCTGGAGTGCTAATACCGGTTCACCCCTCCACTTT.

This clone has only one observation. V is TRBV5-1 and J is TRBJ2-5; 10 bases align to TRBD1. The ends lost 4 bases at V and 6 bases at J; junction bases unmatched: 12. The CDR3 is 16 residues long. Germline V lookup: CDR1 SGHRS, CDR2 YFSETQ. CDR3 sequence reads: CASSHWGGQGRQTQYF. As DNA, the CDR3 is TGCGCCAGCAGCCATTGGGGGGGACAGGGGAGGCAGACCCAGTACTTC.

The chain joins TRBV5-1 to TRBJ1-2, with 9 bases matching TRBD1. V lost 2 bases and J lost 1; bases outside the gene matches: 6. The CDR3 spans 16 residues. Germline values: CDR1 SGHRS, CDR2 YFSETQ. The CDR3 bases are TGCGCCAGCAGCTTAGGGACAGGGTTTGGTAACTATGGCTACACCTTC. It translates to CASSLGTGFGNYGYTF.

This clone was detected only once. The chain has TRBV2 and TRBJ2-2; unclear D gene. The V end lost 5 bases, the J end lost 1 base, and 5 bases lay between the germline ends. The CDR3 runs 13 residues. The V gene's germline CDR1 is SNHLY and CDR2 FYNNEI. In DNA form, the CDR3 reads TGTGCCAGCAGTTACAGGAACACCGGGGAGCTGTTTTTT. It translates to CASSYRNTGELFF.

The chain joins TRBV7-6 to TRBJ2-1; TRBD2 is a possible D gene (6 bases). Trimming removed 4 bases from V and 7 bases from J, with 20 bases in between. This CDR3 is 16 amino acids long. CDR1 and CDR2 from the germline V gene are SGHVS and FNYEAQ. CDR3 nucleotide sequence: TGTGCCAGCAGCTCATGGGGGACTTCTTTCGAAAATGAGCAGTTCTTC. It codes for CASSSWGTSFENEQFF.

The chain joins TRBV11-2 to TRBJ2-5; 9 bases match TRBD1. J lost 5 bases, V lost 2 bases, and 3 bases had no gene match. Per germline, CDR1 SGHAT and CDR2 FQNNGV. This CDR3 is 14 amino acids long. The CDR3 is CASSLRQGVETQYF. For the CDR3, the DNA is TGTGCCAGCAGCTTACGACAGGGGGTGGAGACCCAGTACTTC.

The rearrangement uses TRBV27 and TRBJ2-5; D perhaps matches TRBD2 (6 bases). TRBJ2-7 explains the end of the DNA better; the J call may be wrong. Germline CDR1 and CDR2: MNHEY and SMNVEV (reference sequence). This CDR3 comprises 14 residues. CDR3 bases: TGTGCCAGCAGTTTATCTGGGGGGACCTACGAGCAGTACTTC. Its protein product is CASSLSGGTYEQYF.

This chain connects TRBV7-2 to TRBJ1-1; maybe TRBD1 (5 bases). Trimming removed 2 bases at V and 10 bases at J, with 11 bases between. CDR1 is SGHTA and CDR2 is FQGNSA in the germline V gene. CDR3 length equals 12 residues. This CDR3 reads CASSLQGTIAFF. CDR3 DNA: TGTGCCAGCAGCTTACAGGGCACGATAGCTTTCTTT.

The rearrangement uses TRBV5-6 and TRBJ2-4; TRBD1 matches 8 bases. V dropped 3 bases and J dropped 7; count of bases not matched to a gene: 9. The length of the CDR3 is 15 residues. Germline values: CDR1 SGHDT, CDR2 YYEEEE. The DNA of the CDR3 is TGTGCCAGCAGCTCAGCCGGGACAGGAGGCAACATTCAGTACTTC. The encoded protein is CASSSAGTGGNIQYF.

The CDR3 region is CASSFPAQGQTNYGYTF. The CDR3 DNA sequence: TGTGCCAGCAGTTTCCCCGCCCAGGGACAGACTAACTATGGCTACACCTTC. The rearrangement uses TRBV2 and TRBJ1-2; 7 bases fit TRBD1. The germline CDR1 and CDR2 sequences are SNHLY and FYNNEI. The CDR3 spans 17 residues. With 5 bases clipped from V and 0 bases from J, the junction kept 12 bases outside the gene matches.

V and J are TRBV27 and TRBJ2-5, with D possibly being TRBD1 (7 bases). The CDR3 consists of 16 residues. In germline, CDR1 is MNHEY, CDR2 SMNVEV (reference sequence). Trimming removed 4 bases at V and 4 bases at J, with 19 bases between. CDR3 in amino acids: CASSSATGRRGETQYF. CDR3 sequence (DNA): TGTGCCAGCAGTTCCGCGACAGGGAGGAGAGGAGAGACCCAGTACTTC.

The rearrangement joins TRBV28 to TRBJ2-7, with D possibly being TRBD2 (6 bases). Germline values: CDR1 MDHEN, CDR2 SYDVKM. The germline V and J ends were trimmed by 9 bases and 4 bases, with 16 bases remaining between them. CDR3 length: 13 residues. The CDR3 bases are TGTGCCAGTCGAGGGACTGCGCCTTACGAGCAGTACTTC. Translation: CASRGTAPYEQYF.

This clone was seen a few times. The V and J genes are TRBV7-2 and TRBJ1-3, with a weak D call TRBD1 (6 bases). Per germline, CDR1 SGHTA and CDR2 FQGNSA. The V end lost 5 bases, the J end lost 4 bases, and 18 bases lay between the germline ends. The CDR3 sequence is 16 residues long. This CDR3 reads CASSPPTGYTGNTIYF. For the CDR3, the DNA is TGTGCCAGCAGCCCCCCCACAGGGTATACGGGAAACACCATATATTTT.

Only a few counts were recorded for this clone. The genes are TRBV19 and TRBJ2-7, with D perhaps TRBD2 (6 bases). CDR1 and CDR2 from the germline V gene are LNHDA and SQIVND (reference sequence). Trimming took 10 bases from V and 6 from J, leaving 19 bases between them. This CDR3 has 13 residues. The CDR3 DNA sequence: TGTGCCACCAATAGCGGAAGGAGTACCGAGCAGTACTTC. It yields the protein CATNSGRSTEQYF.

This clone is a singleton in its sample. This chain joins TRBV29-1 and TRBJ1-1, with 7 bases matching TRBD1. Germline V gene sequence: CDR1 SQVTM, CDR2 ANQGSEA. The CDR3 consists of 12 residues. V dropped 6 bases and J dropped 4; count of bases not matched to a gene: 5. The CDR3 protein is CSVGTEFTEAFF. In nucleotides, the CDR3 is TGCAGCGTGGGGACAGAGTTCACTGAAGCTTTCTTT.